Below are 18 T cell receptor beta chains sequenced from a single sample in a study of T cells expressing NK-cell markers. Each CDR3 protein gets one entry in TCRdb, which reprocessed the 5' RACE reads and gives no DNA. The sample's table shows a few hundred thousand distinct CDR3 sequences. The material sequenced was blood T cells: a sorted CD56 or NKG2C T cell subset, CD4+ or CD8+ T cells, or bulk PBMC T cells (not recorded which). The receptor source for this set is a man aged 18-70 years in good health.

The chain is built from TRBV28 and TRBJ2-7; TCRdb's assignment of TRBD1 cannot be checked, as there is no DNA. CDR1 and CDR2 from the germline V gene are MDHEN and SYDVKM. The CDR3 is 16 amino acids. CDR3 protein: CASSLRHRDRIYEQYF.

The V call is TRBV18, the J call TRBJ1-6. CDR1 and CDR2 (germline): KGHSH, LQKENI. The CDR3 totals 14 residues. CDR3 sequence: CASSHGGNNSPLHF.

The chain uses TRBV20-1 and TRBJ2-3; with no DNA, the TCRdb D assignment of TRBD2 cannot be verified. This CDR3 region has 15 residues. Germline CDR1 and CDR2: DFQATT and SNEGSKA (reference sequence). The CDR3 loop is CSARDAGLGKDTQYF.

The chain is built from TRBV20-1 and TRBJ2-7; TCRdb calls TRBD2, which cannot be checked without DNA. This CDR3 is built from 12 residues. The germline CDR1 and CDR2 sequences are DFQATT and SNEGSKA (reference sequence). The CDR3 sequence: CSASLGRVTQYF.

The V call is TRBV27, the J call TRBJ2-6; TCRdb calls TRBD2, which cannot be checked without DNA. The germline CDR1 and CDR2 sequences are MNHEY and SMNVEV (reference sequence). The CDR3 has 15 residues. CDR3: CASSFLASGANVLTF.

The J gene is TRBJ1-1, the V gene TRBV28; with no DNA, the TCRdb D assignment of TRBD1 cannot be verified. The CDR3 has 15 amino acids. Germline CDR1 reads MDHEN; CDR2 reads SYDVKM. The CDR3 spells CASKPRTGGNTEAFF.

The chain combines TRBV24-1 with TRBJ1-1. The CDR3 totals 13 residues. CDR1 and CDR2 (germline): KGHDR, SFDVKD. CDR3 in amino acids: CATSDSSRTEAFF.

CDR3 sequence reads: CASSPDRDSRFYGYTF. The chain has TRBV6-1 and TRBJ1-2; the D gene TCRdb calls, TRBD1, cannot be checked with no DNA. Germline V lookup: CDR1 MNHNS, CDR2 SASEGT. The CDR3 is 16 residues long.

The rearrangement joins TRBV7-2 to TRBJ1-6; TCRdb designates TRBD1, a call that cannot be tested without DNA. CDR1 SGHTA and CDR2 FQGNSA come from the germline V gene. The CDR3 extends over 17 amino acids. CDR3 region: CASSLRSAGGVNSPLHF.

This sequence joins TRBV5-1 and TRBJ2-7; the TCRdb D gene call, TRBD1, has no DNA to confirm it. Germline assignment: CDR1 SGHRS and CDR2 YFSETQ. The CDR3 is 16 residues long. This chain's CDR3 is CASSPGQGGLLGEQYF.

The chain recombines TRBV12-3 or TRBV12-4 with TRBJ1-2. There are 11 residues in the CDR3. CDR3 loop: CASSLGGLYTF.

The chain is built from TRBV7-9 and TRBJ1-2; TCRdb proposes TRBD1, but this gene call is untestable without DNA. This CDR3 comprises 15 residues. Germline V gene sequence: CDR1 SEHNR, CDR2 FQNEAQ (reference sequence). CDR3 amino acids: CASSSQQTGLHGYTF.

This chain links TRBV28 with TRBJ1-3. Germline V gene data show CDR1 as MDHEN and CDR2 as SYDVKM. This CDR3 comprises 16 residues. This CDR3 reads CASSLLIGIAGNTIYF. Filled out from reference TRBV28 and TRBJ1-3, the complete variable domain reads DVKVTQSSRYLVKRTGEKVFLECVQDMDHENMFWYRQDPGLGLRLIYFSYDVKMKEKGDIPEGYSVSREKKERFSLILESASTNQTSMYLCASSLLIGIAGNTIYFGEGSWLTVV.

The chain couples TRBV29-1 to TRBJ2-7; absent DNA, TCRdb's TRBD1 call cannot be checked. The CDR3 is 13 residues long. Germline CDR1 and CDR2: SQVTM and ANQGSEA. The CDR3 loop is CSVGWTGGAEQYF.

This rearrangement joins TRBV4-1 to TRBJ2-1; absent DNA, TCRdb's TRBD2 call cannot be checked. Germline loops: CDR1 MGHRA, CDR2 YSYEKL. The CDR3 length is 15 residues. CDR3 protein: CASSQQEGNYNEQFF.

The rearrangement uses TRBV11-1 and TRBJ2-2. This CDR3 spans 12 amino acids. From germline, CDR1 is SGHAT and CDR2 FQDESV (reference sequence). CDR3 residues: CASGRVIGELFF.

The CDR3 here is CASSRASGGLTDTQYF. The chain employs TRBV6-1 and TRBJ2-3; lacking DNA, the TRBD2 call made by TCRdb goes unchecked. CDR1 is MNHNS, CDR2 SASEGT, per germline. The CDR3 runs to 16 residues.

The J gene is TRBJ1-3, the V gene TRBV28. The germline V gene has CDR1 MDHEN and CDR2 SYDVKM. This CDR3 has 16 residues. The chain's CDR3 is CASSEVAGVSGNTIYF.